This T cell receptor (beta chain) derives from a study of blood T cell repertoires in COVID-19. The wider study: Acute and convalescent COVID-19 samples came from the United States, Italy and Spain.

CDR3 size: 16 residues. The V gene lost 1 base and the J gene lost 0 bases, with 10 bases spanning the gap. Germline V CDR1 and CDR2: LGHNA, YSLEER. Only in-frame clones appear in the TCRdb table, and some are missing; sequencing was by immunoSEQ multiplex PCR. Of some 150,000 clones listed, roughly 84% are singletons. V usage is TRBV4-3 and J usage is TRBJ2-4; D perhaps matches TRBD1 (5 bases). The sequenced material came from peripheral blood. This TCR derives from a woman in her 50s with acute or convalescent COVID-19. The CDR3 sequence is CASSQGGRLAKNIQYF. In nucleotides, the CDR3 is TGCGCCAGCAGCCAAGGGGGCAGACTAGCCAAAAACATTCAGTACTTC.